These T cell receptor beta chains were read from a single sample in a study of naive and memory T cell subsets. A single record per CDR3 protein comes from TCRdb applying MiXCR to the UMI-ligation and nested PCR reads. The repertoire holds around 17,000 distinct CDR3 sequences, with approximately 9.4% as singletons. Sequenced: central memory CD8+ T cells from blood. These receptors all stem from a human donor in good health. CDR3s include the opening cysteine and the closing phenylalanine or tryptophan. Each record gives: V gene, D gene, clone size, J gene, CDR3 protein, CDR3 DNA. D genes are given only for firm matches. The size of a clone is reported for some rows only, either as once, few or many, or as a class for expanded clones.

>TRBV20-1|-|many|TRBJ1-1
CSAPWEGTNTEAFF
TGCAGTGCCCCGTGGGAGGGTACGAACACTGAAGCTTTCTTT
>TRBV27|TRBD1|many|TRBJ2-1
CASSTTGTAKQFF
TGTGCCAGCAGTACCACCGGGACAGCCAAGCAGTTCTTC
>TRBV7-8|-|many|TRBJ2-1
CASSLLAVSYNEQFF
TGTGCCAGCAGCTTATTGGCAGTCTCCTACAATGAGCAGTTCTTC
>TRBV10-3|TRBD1|-|TRBJ2-2
CATSGGSDTGELFF
TGTGCCACCTCAGGGGGCTCGGACACCGGGGAGCTGTTTTTT
>TRBV20-1|-|few|TRBJ1-5
CSATRTVGGQPQHF
TGCAGTGCTACCCGGACCGTTGGCGGTCAGCCCCAGCATTTT
>TRBV6-4|-|-|TRBJ1-2
CASSESAGESVDGYTF
TGTGCCAGCAGTGAGTCGGCAGGGGAGAGTGTCGATGGCTACACCTTC
>TRBV7-8|-|many|TRBJ1-2
CASSPSGTRRDYTF
TGTGCCAGCAGCCCGTCCGGGACACGCCGCGACTACACCTTC
>TRBV7-9|-|-|TRBJ1-2
CASRGPGSGYTF
TGTGCCAGCAGGGGGCCAGGGAGCGGCTACACCTTC
>TRBV20-1|-|medium-sized|TRBJ2-2
CSARTQPEVGELFF
TGCAGTGCTAGGACGCAGCCCGAAGTCGGGGAGCTGTTTTTT
>TRBV13|-|-|TRBJ2-7
CASSRGSYEQYF
TGTGCCAGCAGCCGAGGGTCCTACGAGCAGTACTTC
>TRBV20-1|-|few|TRBJ2-3
CSARDSRESTDTQYF
TGCAGTGCTAGAGATTCCAGGGAAAGCACAGATACGCAGTATTTT
>TRBV20-1|TRBD1|many|TRBJ1-5
CSARDPRGTGNQPQHF
TGCAGTGCTAGAGACCCCCGGGGGACAGGCAATCAGCCCCAGCATTTT
>TRBV5-6|TRBD1|many|TRBJ2-7
CASSLELVGQGHEQYF
TGTGCCAGCAGCTTGGAGCTTGTGGGACAGGGGCACGAGCAGTACTTC
>TRBV6-5|-|medium-sized|TRBJ2-5
CASSYSGLKETQYF
TGTGCCAGCAGTTACTCGGGACTCAAAGAGACCCAGTACTTC
>TRBV10-1|-|few|TRBJ1-2
CASSENRDWSGYTF
TGCGCCAGCAGTGAGAACAGGGATTGGAGTGGCTACACCTTC
>TRBV30|-|many|TRBJ2-3
CAWSGRGDTDTQYF
TGTGCCTGGTCGGGGAGAGGAGACACAGATACGCAGTATTTT
>TRBV7-9|-|few|TRBJ2-7
CASSSLRGGRWYEQYF
TGTGCCAGCAGCTCCCTCAGGGGCGGGAGATGGTACGAGCAGTACTTC
>TRBV27|TRBD2|many|TRBJ2-1
CASSVSSGGFNEQFF
TGTGCCAGCAGTGTTTCTAGCGGGGGCTTCAATGAGCAGTTCTTC
>TRBV25-1|-|many|TRBJ2-7
CASSRGDYEQYF
TGTGCCAGCAGTCGCGGGGACTACGAGCAGTACTTC
>TRBV5-6|-|few|TRBJ2-7
CASSLWSAPRRSGEQYF
TGTGCCAGCAGCTTGTGGTCGGCACCACGTAGGAGTGGCGAGCAGTACTTC
>TRBV28|-|few|TRBJ2-7
CASSFLGAGATEEQYF
TGTGCCAGCAGTTTCCTTGGTGCGGGGGCTACGGAGGAGCAGTACTTC
>TRBV6-2/TRBV6-3|-|many|TRBJ2-3
CASSLGESTDTQYF
TGTGCCAGCAGCCTCGGGGAGTCCACAGATACGCAGTATTTT
>TRBV9|-|-|TRBJ2-7
CASSPDTRTDNPYEQYF
TGTGCCAGCAGCCCCGACACCCGGACAGATAACCCCTACGAGCAGTACTTC
>TRBV12-3/TRBV12-4|TRBD1|few|TRBJ2-2
CASSSRDRVTGELFF
TGTGCCAGCAGTTCCCGGGACAGGGTAACCGGGGAGCTGTTTTTT
>TRBV20-1|-|many|TRBJ2-7
CSARDNYEQYF
TGCAGTGCTAGAGATAACTACGAGCAGTACTTC
>TRBV20-1|-|-|TRBJ2-1
CSARALYAEYSYNEQFF
TGCAGTGCTAGAGCCCTCTACGCCGAATACTCATACAATGAGCAGTTCTTC
>TRBV6-6|-|-|TRBJ1-4
CASSYSTEGGEKLFF
TGTGCCAGCAGTTACTCGACAGAAGGTGGGGAAAAACTGTTTTTT
>TRBV4-3|-|many|TRBJ2-1
CASSQEGGQGGNEQFF
TGCGCCAGCAGCCAAGAAGGAGGACAGGGAGGGAATGAGCAGTTCTTC
>TRBV30|-|many|TRBJ2-2
CAWSVRGADTGELFF
TGTGCCTGGAGTGTTAGAGGGGCGGACACCGGGGAGCTGTTTTTT
>TRBV6-1|-|few|TRBJ1-4
CASSELQINEKLFF
TGTGCCAGCAGTGAACTTCAGATTAATGAAAAACTGTTTTTT
>TRBV4-3|-|many|TRBJ2-3
CASSQDVSVTDTQYF
TGCGCCAGCAGCCAAGATGTGTCTGTCACAGATACGCAGTATTTT